This T cell receptor (beta chain) comes out of a study of brain T cells in children with intractable seizures (dated by TCRdb to the early 2020s). Background on the whole study: Resected brain tissue from approximately 55 pediatric epilepsy surgery cases was first screened for immune gene transcripts using a NanoString immunology panel. Among the roughly 12 selected surgery cases, pre-surgery blood was additionally sequenced for eight, leaving four cases with brain tissue only.

The immunoSEQ assay was applied to genomic DNA to generate the TCR beta chain sequences. The study's processing was this. CDR3 sequences not starting with the conserved framework cysteine at position 104 were manually removed. To get clonality, the normalized Shannon's Diversity Index was subtracted from one, giving values from 0 (maximal diversity) to 1 (oligoclonal). Chi-squared comparison-of-proportions tests assessed whether the same CDR3 differed in frequency between samples, such as brain versus blood. Public clonotypes were identified through searches of immuneACCESS, and similarity to known antiviral clonotypes was evaluated with the VDJdb browser. What TCRdb holds here is the immuneACCESS table cut down to in-frame rearrangements. Part of the clones is not present; checked against another copy, under half of the missing clones reflect an unresolved V gene, and the others are unexplained. V and J calls and clone size are those listed in that table; D and trimming were worked out from the DNA. The sample includes 300,000 to 400,000 clones, with about 94% observed a single time. Of the sample, roughly 6% is held by the ten largest clones.

On this clone: What antigen it recognizes has not been identified. Nothing much larger sits one base from this clone, and base qualities are not available.

What the time point label conveys for this sample: blood from clinic visit 5 months post-surgery; TSC patient then seizure free. Surgery cases with the highest brain T cell transcript signatures were selected for TCR beta chain sequencing of brain tissue and, where available, blood. Before surgery, patients had received at least one anti-epileptic drug. TCR-sequenced patients were children with drug-resistant epilepsy due to tuberous sclerosis complex, focal cortical dysplasia, Rasmussen encephalitis or hemimegalencephaly. Bulk genomic DNA was extracted from unsorted brain tissue and whole blood with the Monarch genomic DNA purification kit. The germline V gene gives CDR1 as SNHLY and CDR2 as FYNNEI. V is trimmed back by 5 bases and J by 1 base, and the junction contains 8 bases that no gene match accounts for. Including cysteine and phenylalanine, the CDR3 has 16 amino acids. Only the CDR3 part of the read is kept: 48 bases, read in frame from the first base.

Summary of the overall study and its limitations: Because sequencing depth was different between pre-surgery and post-surgery blood, clones absent from the pre-surgery sample may reflect undersampling. Viral specificity was inferred only from CDR3 sequence similarity, and patients' HCMV serostatus was unknown.

This receptor was taken from a boy in the first two years of life with tuberous sclerosis and intractable seizures. Sequencing was performed on peripheral blood, taken roughly 5 months after surgery. Recombination linked TRBV2 to TRBJ2-3; 8 of the junction bases match TRBD2. The CDR3 has the sequence CASSSTGGLGTDTQYF. The nucleotide sequence reads TGTGCCAGCAGTTCGACGGGGGGGCTGGGCACAGATACGCAGTATTTT.